These 4 T cell receptor beta chains came from one sample sequenced in a study of cytomegalovirus exposure and HLA in healthy donors. PCR primers comprised 60 Vbeta and 13 Jbeta primers. Some clones are missing from TCRdb's copy, which holds only in-frame ones; the method was immunoSEQ multiplex PCR. The table has about 170,000 clones, just over 75% seen once. Input material: PBMCs. All receptors come from a woman in her thirties in good health and CMV-seropositive.

The chain recombines TRBV14 with TRBJ2-7, with D hard to call. This CDR3 region has 17 residues. Per germline, CDR1 SGHDN and CDR2 FVKESK. Trimming left V 3 bases short and J 1 base short, with 19 bases between. CDR3 protein: CASSQLRAVQDSYEQYF. Here the CDR3 DNA reads TGTGCCAGCAGCCAGTTACGCGCAGTTCAGGATTCCTACGAGCAGTACTTC.

The rearrangement joins TRBV11-3 to TRBJ2-3, with 8 bases aligning to TRBD2. Germline V gives CDR1 SGHNT, CDR2 YENEEA. With V trimmed by 2 bases and J by 4 bases, 5 bases remained unmatched. CDR3 length equals 15 residues. The CDR3 DNA is TGTGCCAGCAGCTTATCGGCGGGGGGTTCAGATACGCAGTATTTT. It codes for CASSLSAGGSDTQYF.

This chain links TRBV5-6 with TRBJ1-4; TRBD1 is a possible D gene (5 bases). The germline CDR1 and CDR2 sequences are SGHDT and YYEEEE. V was cut by 4 bases and J by 6 bases, with 13 bases left in between. This CDR3 is built from 14 residues. For the CDR3, the DNA is TGTGCCAGCAGCCCTCGGTGGGGGGATGAAAAACTGTTTTTT. Its translation: CASSPRWGDEKLFF.

This clone appeared once. The gene calls are TRBV2 and TRBJ1-3; 7 positions agree with TRBD1. The junction had 5 bases not matched to a gene; V was cut back by 3 bases and J by 0 bases. The germline V gene encodes CDR1 SNHLY and CDR2 FYNNEI. The CDR3 length is 16 residues. The CDR3 loop reads CASSEGTVHSGNTIYF. The CDR3 DNA is TGTGCCAGCAGTGAGGGGACAGTGCACTCTGGAAACACCATATATTTT.